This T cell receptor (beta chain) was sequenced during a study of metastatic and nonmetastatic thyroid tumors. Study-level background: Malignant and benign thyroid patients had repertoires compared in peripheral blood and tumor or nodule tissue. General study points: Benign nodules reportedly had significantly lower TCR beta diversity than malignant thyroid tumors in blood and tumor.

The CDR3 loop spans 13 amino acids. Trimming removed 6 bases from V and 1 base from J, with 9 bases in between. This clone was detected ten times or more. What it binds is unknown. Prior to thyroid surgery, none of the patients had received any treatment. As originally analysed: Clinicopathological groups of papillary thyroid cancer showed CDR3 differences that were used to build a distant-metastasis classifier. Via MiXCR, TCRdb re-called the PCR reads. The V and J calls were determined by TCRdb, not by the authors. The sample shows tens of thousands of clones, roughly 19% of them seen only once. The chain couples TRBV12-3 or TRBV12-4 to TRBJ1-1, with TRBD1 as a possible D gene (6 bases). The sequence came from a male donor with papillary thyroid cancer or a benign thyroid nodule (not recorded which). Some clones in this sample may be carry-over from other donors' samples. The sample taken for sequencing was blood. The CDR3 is CASRPGQNTEAFF. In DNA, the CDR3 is TGTGCCAGCAGGCCGGGACAGAACACTGAAGCTTTCTTT.